This T cell receptor (beta chain) was sequenced for a study of diagnostic markers for celiac disease (TCRdb year 2020). To note about this clonotype: It lacks a known antigen.

TCRdb names Illumina MiSeq as the instrument used. TCRdb reprocessed the reads and provides one entry for every CDR3 protein sequence; no DNA is given. The table held for this sample gives roughly 1,400 distinct CDR3 sequences. Of the sample, about 13% is held by the ten largest clones. The sequenced material came from either unsorted cells or a sorted T cell fraction (not recorded which). The source is a human donor. This table probably holds off-target reads from a library built for another chain.

The CDR3 reads as follows: CASSPQTGANTEAFF. Recombination joined TRBV12-3 or TRBV12-4 with TRBJ1-1; as DNA is missing, the TRBD1 call by TCRdb cannot be tested. Reading from cysteine to phenylalanine, the CDR3 counts 15 amino acids. This entry has no DNA.